The 5 T cell receptor beta chains below come from one sample, sequenced in a study of blood T cells in healthy people across ages. With a J-beta primer mix and a sample-barcoded 5' primer, a second PCR ran roughly 6 to 11 cycles. TCRdb itself ran the 5' RACE reads through MiXCR, one entry per CDR3 protein. Here the sample spans more than 1,400,000 distinct CDR3 sequences, around 39% being singletons. The material sequenced was blood. Receptors were obtained from a young woman in good health.

This clonotype was counted only a few times. The chain is built from TRBV5-1 and TRBJ2-3, with a possible D match to TRBD2 (6 bases). The CDR3 is 13 amino acids. Trimming removed 4 bases at V and 2 bases at J, with 8 bases between. The germline CDR1 and CDR2 sequences are SGHRS and YFSETQ. CDR3 residues: CASSTSPTDTQYF. CDR3 coding DNA: TGCGCCAGCAGCACTAGCCCCACAGATACGCAGTATTTT.

The chain employs TRBV11-1 and TRBJ2-7; 10 nucleotides match TRBD2. The J segment lost 5 bases and the V segment lost 2 bases, leaving 15 bases of the junction unmatched. Germline V gives CDR1 SGHAT, CDR2 FQDESV (reference sequence). The CDR3 sequence is 18 residues long. The CDR3 spells CASSLSSGGPGVSNEQYF. CDR3 coding DNA: TGTGCCAGCAGCTTAAGTAGCGGGGGGCCTGGAGTGTCTAACGAGCAGTACTTC.

In the case of this clonotype: A much more abundant neighbour one base away suggests this may be a read error. The chain employs TRBV7-9 and TRBJ1-2, with 9 bases aligning to TRBD1. CDR3 length: 14 residues. The V gene's germline CDR1 is SEHNR and CDR2 FQNEAQ (reference sequence). This CDR3 is CASSVAGQGDGYTF. The DNA for the CDR3 is TGTGCCAGCAGCGTAGCGGGACAGGGCGATGGCTACACCTTC.

This chain uses TRBV5-5 with TRBJ2-3; 7 bases are shared with TRBD1. The ends lost 4 bases at V and 1 base at J; junction bases unmatched: 6. The CDR3 is 15 amino acids. Germline lookup yields CDR1 SGHKS and CDR2 YYEKEE (reference sequence). The CDR3 DNA is TGTGCCAGCAGCGACCGGGACAGACGCACAGATACGCAGTATTTT. It encodes CASSDRDRRTDTQYF.

Only a few counts were recorded for this clonotype. The chain combines TRBV20-1 with TRBJ2-2; TRBD1 matches 10 bases. Germline CDR1 and CDR2: DFQATT and SNEGSKA (reference sequence). V lost 1 base, J lost 4 bases, and 3 bases stayed unmatched. The CDR3 sequence is 15 residues long. Written as DNA, the CDR3 is TGCAGTGCTAGAGTCGGGACAGGGGCCACCGGGGAGCTGTTTTTT. Translation gives CSARVGTGATGELFF.